Following are 18 T cell receptor beta chains from one sample sequenced in a study of T cell responses to AZD1222 COVID-19 vaccine (dated by TCRdb to the early 2020s). The method was the immunoSEQ multiplex PCR assay. As stored in TCRdb, this immuneACCESS dataset retains in-frame rearrangements with V and J assigned. A fraction of the clones does not appear; measured against another copy, unresolved V genes explain less than half of the discrepancy, and the remainder lacks a known reason. In all, the sample holds 20,000 to 25,000 clones, and around 82% of those were seen once. Jointly, the top ten make up around 46% of the sample. The sample's time point, from its label and the paper: baseline before first vaccination. Sequencing used peripheral blood, obtained on day 0 of AZD1222 vaccination. These receptors all come from an adult in good health.

The V call is TRBV7-2, the J call TRBJ2-3; 10 nucleotides match TRBD2. The V and J ends lost 5 bases and 3 bases, in that order; junction bases with no gene match: 11. Germline loops: CDR1 SGHTA, CDR2 FQGNSA. The CDR3 covers 17 residues. The chain's CDR3 is CASSQASGGAATDTQYF. The CDR3 DNA is TGTGCCAGCAGCCAAGCAAGCGGGGGGGCCGCAACAGATACGCAGTATTTT.

The V call is TRBV5-1, the J call TRBJ2-7; tentative D call: TRBD1 (5 bases). Trimming stripped 0 bases from V and 4 bases from J, with 8 bases between. Germline lookup yields CDR1 SGHRS and CDR2 YFSETQ. The CDR3 extends over 13 amino acids. CDR3 coding DNA: TGCGCCAGCAGCTTGGGAGCAGGGTACGAGCAGTACTTC. As protein: CASSLGAGYEQYF.

The chain couples TRBV7-9 to TRBJ2-7; 8 bases are shared with TRBD2. Germline V gene lookup returns CDR1 SEHNR and CDR2 FQNEAQ (reference sequence). The trim removed 2 bases at V and 3 bases at J, leaving 6 bases unmatched. The CDR3 is 15 amino acids. The chain's CDR3 is CASSLPSGYFYEQYF. In DNA, the CDR3 is TGTGCCAGCAGCTTACCTAGCGGGTACTTCTACGAGCAGTACTTC. The whole variable domain, remainder taken from reference TRBV7-9 and TRBJ2-7, is DTGVSQNPRHKITKRGQNVTFRCDPISEHNRLYWYRQTLGQGPEFLTYFQNEAQLEKSRLLSDRFSAERPKGSFSTLEIQRTEQGDSAMYLCASSLPSGYFYEQYFGPGTRLTVT.

The chain joins TRBV6-5 to TRBJ2-7; a possible D gene is TRBD2 (6 bases). CDR3 size: 14 residues. Germline V gene sequence: CDR1 MNHEY, CDR2 SVGAGI. V shed 10 bases and J shed 6 bases, with 22 bases lying between them. The CDR3 nucleotides are TGTGCCACTCGCCCGGACGTAGGAGGGGTCGAGCAGTACTTC. Amino acids: CATRPDVGGVEQYF.

The J gene is TRBJ1-6, the V gene TRBV19, with D unclear. This CDR3 has 16 residues. V lost 9 bases and J lost 6, with 21 bases in between. Germline lookup yields CDR1 LNHDA and CDR2 SQIVND (reference sequence). The CDR3 protein is CARKGHTQIFNSPLHF. In nucleotides, the CDR3 is TGTGCCAGGAAGGGCCATACCCAAATCTTTAATTCACCCCTCCACTTT. The entire variable domain, with the rest obtained from reference TRBV19 and TRBJ1-6, is as follows: DGGITQSPKYLFRKEGQNVTLSCEQNLNHDAMYWYRQDPGQGLRLIYYSQIVNDFQKGDIAEGYSVSREKKESFPLTVTSAQKNPTAFYLCARKGHTQIFNSPLHFGNGTRLTVT.

This chain links TRBV5-6 with TRBJ1-3; TRBD1 agrees at 7 bases. The CDR3 spans 18 residues. V lost 3 bases and J lost 3; bases outside the gene matches: 15. Germline V gene sequence: CDR1 SGHDT, CDR2 YYEEEE. The CDR3 sequence: CASSSLSTNWDSGNTIYF. The CDR3, as DNA: TGTGCCAGCAGCTCACTGTCAACTAACTGGGACAGTGGAAACACCATATATTTT. The full variable domain, with the rest looked up from reference TRBV5-6 and TRBJ1-3, is DAGVTQSPTHLIKTRGQQVTLRCSPKSGHDTVSWYQQALGQGPQFIFQYYEEEERQRGNFPDRFSGHQFPNYSSELNVNALLLGDSALYLCASSSLSTNWDSGNTIYFGEGSWLTVV.

The chain uses TRBV28 and TRBJ2-7, with a tentative D call TRBD2 (6 bases). V dropped 5 bases and J dropped 2 bases, with 13 bases sitting between them. There are 14 residues in the CDR3. Germline CDR1 is MDHEN and CDR2 is SYDVKM. CDR3 region: CASSTSKVPYEQYF. In DNA form, the CDR3 reads TGTGCCAGCAGTACTAGCAAGGTCCCCTACGAGCAGTACTTC.

The V gene is TRBV28, the J gene TRBJ2-3; D is ambiguous. Germline CDR1 reads MDHEN; CDR2 reads SYDVKM. This CDR3 contains 15 residues. The germline V and J ends were trimmed by 3 bases and 2 bases, with 12 bases remaining between them. This CDR3 reads CASSFLTSDTDTQYF. For the CDR3, the DNA is TGTGCCAGCAGTTTTCTGACATCCGACACAGATACGCAGTATTTT.

V gene TRBV15 combines with J gene TRBJ2-2; D is perhaps TRBD2 (6 bases). CDR1 and CDR2 from the germline V gene are LNHNV and YYDKDF (reference sequence). Deletions cut 0 bases from V and 4 bases from J, with 9 bases between. CDR3 size: 15 residues. The CDR3 reads CATSRDLGGTGELFF. In DNA, the CDR3 is TGTGCCACCAGCAGAGATCTCGGGGGCACCGGGGAGCTGTTTTTT. The whole variable domain, remainder taken from reference TRBV15 and TRBJ2-2, is DAMVIQNPRYQVTQFGKPVTLSCSQTLNHNVMYWYQQKSSQAPKLLFHYYDKDFNNEADTPDNFQSRRPNTSFCFLDIRSPGLGDTAMYLCATSRDLGGTGELFFGEGSRLTVL.

V is TRBV7-3 and J is TRBJ2-5; 13 positions match TRBD2. Losses at the gene ends were 0 bases for V and 5 bases for J; bases not matched to a gene: 6. This CDR3 region has 17 residues. Germline lookup yields CDR1 SGHTA and CDR2 FQGTGA. CDR3 region: CASSLTGTSGNRETQYF. The DNA of the CDR3 is TGTGCCAGCAGCTTAACCGGGACTAGCGGGAATCGGGAGACCCAGTACTTC.

CDR3 protein: CASSESGTLLLGETQYF. As DNA, the CDR3 is TGTGCCAGCAGTGAATCCGGGACACTTTTATTGGGTGAGACCCAGTACTTC. The chain is built from TRBV6-1 and TRBJ2-5; D may be TRBD1 (6 bases). From germline, CDR1 is MNHNS and CDR2 SASEGT. This CDR3 comprises 17 residues. Between the trimmed V and J ends, which lost 2 bases and 5 bases, there was a span of 21 bases.

This clone was counted once. This chain joins TRBV19 and TRBJ1-5; TRBD1 matches 8 bases. After removal of 8 bases from V and 7 bases from J, the junction contained 10 bases not matched to a gene. CDR1 LNHDA and CDR2 SQIVND come from the germline V gene (reference sequence). This CDR3 region has 14 residues. DNA of the CDR3: TGTGCCAGTGGGGACAGGAGTTCAGGACAGCCCCAGCATTTT. It specifies CASGDRSSGQPQHF.

This clone was observed a single time. V is TRBV20-1 and J is TRBJ1-2, with a possible D match to TRBD1 (5 bases). CDR1 and CDR2 (germline): DFQATT, SNEGSKA (reference sequence). V shed 5 bases and J shed 8 bases, with 12 bases lying between them. CDR3 size: 11 residues. This CDR3 reads CSAPGQRGYTF. In nucleotides, the CDR3 is TGCAGTGCTCCAGGGCAACGAGGCTACACCTTC.

The rearrangement links TRBV13 to TRBJ2-7; D is possibly TRBD2 (6 bases). In germline, CDR1 is PRHDT, CDR2 FYEKMQ (reference sequence). This CDR3 is built from 15 residues. V lost 7 bases and J 2 bases, leaving 18 bases between the germline ends. DNA for the CDR3: TGTGCCAGCATCCGAGCCGGGACTGCAACCTACGAGCAGTACTTC. Translating it yields CASIRAGTATYEQYF.

The J gene is TRBJ1-5, the V gene TRBV7-9; D unclear. The V gene lost 5 bases and the J gene lost 0 bases, with 23 bases spanning the gap. This CDR3 is 19 amino acids long. From germline, CDR1 is SEHNR and CDR2 FQNEAQ (reference sequence). Here the CDR3 DNA reads TGTGCCAGCAGCCCTTCGGTCGGGCCCGCAGATTATAGCAATCAGCCCCAGCATTTT. This gives the protein CASSPSVGPADYSNQPQHF.

The chain has TRBV7-9 and TRBJ1-2, with D uncertain. CDR1 is SEHNR, CDR2 FQNEAQ, per germline (reference sequence). Between the trimmed V and J ends, which lost 6 bases and 4 bases, there was a span of 9 bases. The CDR3 contains 12 residues. In nucleotides, the CDR3 is TGTGCCAGCAGTTACGAGGGCTATGGCTACACCTTC. This sequence encodes CASSYEGYGYTF.

The chain is built from TRBV7-2 and TRBJ1-6; maybe TRBD1 (5 bases). This CDR3 contains 16 residues. Germline lookup yields CDR1 SGHTA and CDR2 FQGNSA. CDR3 region: CASASGGTSYNSPLHF. The DNA of the CDR3 is TGTGCGTCAGCTTCCGGGGGGACCTCCTATAATTCACCCCTCCACTTT.

In nucleotides, the CDR3 is TGTGCCAGCAGCTTAAGGGACTGGGGCACAGATACGCAGTATTTT. Amino acids: CASSLRDWGTDTQYF. V usage is TRBV11-2 and J usage is TRBJ2-3, with a weak D call TRBD2 (6 bases). CDR3 size: 15 residues. Germline V gene lookup returns CDR1 SGHAT and CDR2 FQNNGV. The V end was cut by 2 bases, the J end by 1 base, with 10 bases between.